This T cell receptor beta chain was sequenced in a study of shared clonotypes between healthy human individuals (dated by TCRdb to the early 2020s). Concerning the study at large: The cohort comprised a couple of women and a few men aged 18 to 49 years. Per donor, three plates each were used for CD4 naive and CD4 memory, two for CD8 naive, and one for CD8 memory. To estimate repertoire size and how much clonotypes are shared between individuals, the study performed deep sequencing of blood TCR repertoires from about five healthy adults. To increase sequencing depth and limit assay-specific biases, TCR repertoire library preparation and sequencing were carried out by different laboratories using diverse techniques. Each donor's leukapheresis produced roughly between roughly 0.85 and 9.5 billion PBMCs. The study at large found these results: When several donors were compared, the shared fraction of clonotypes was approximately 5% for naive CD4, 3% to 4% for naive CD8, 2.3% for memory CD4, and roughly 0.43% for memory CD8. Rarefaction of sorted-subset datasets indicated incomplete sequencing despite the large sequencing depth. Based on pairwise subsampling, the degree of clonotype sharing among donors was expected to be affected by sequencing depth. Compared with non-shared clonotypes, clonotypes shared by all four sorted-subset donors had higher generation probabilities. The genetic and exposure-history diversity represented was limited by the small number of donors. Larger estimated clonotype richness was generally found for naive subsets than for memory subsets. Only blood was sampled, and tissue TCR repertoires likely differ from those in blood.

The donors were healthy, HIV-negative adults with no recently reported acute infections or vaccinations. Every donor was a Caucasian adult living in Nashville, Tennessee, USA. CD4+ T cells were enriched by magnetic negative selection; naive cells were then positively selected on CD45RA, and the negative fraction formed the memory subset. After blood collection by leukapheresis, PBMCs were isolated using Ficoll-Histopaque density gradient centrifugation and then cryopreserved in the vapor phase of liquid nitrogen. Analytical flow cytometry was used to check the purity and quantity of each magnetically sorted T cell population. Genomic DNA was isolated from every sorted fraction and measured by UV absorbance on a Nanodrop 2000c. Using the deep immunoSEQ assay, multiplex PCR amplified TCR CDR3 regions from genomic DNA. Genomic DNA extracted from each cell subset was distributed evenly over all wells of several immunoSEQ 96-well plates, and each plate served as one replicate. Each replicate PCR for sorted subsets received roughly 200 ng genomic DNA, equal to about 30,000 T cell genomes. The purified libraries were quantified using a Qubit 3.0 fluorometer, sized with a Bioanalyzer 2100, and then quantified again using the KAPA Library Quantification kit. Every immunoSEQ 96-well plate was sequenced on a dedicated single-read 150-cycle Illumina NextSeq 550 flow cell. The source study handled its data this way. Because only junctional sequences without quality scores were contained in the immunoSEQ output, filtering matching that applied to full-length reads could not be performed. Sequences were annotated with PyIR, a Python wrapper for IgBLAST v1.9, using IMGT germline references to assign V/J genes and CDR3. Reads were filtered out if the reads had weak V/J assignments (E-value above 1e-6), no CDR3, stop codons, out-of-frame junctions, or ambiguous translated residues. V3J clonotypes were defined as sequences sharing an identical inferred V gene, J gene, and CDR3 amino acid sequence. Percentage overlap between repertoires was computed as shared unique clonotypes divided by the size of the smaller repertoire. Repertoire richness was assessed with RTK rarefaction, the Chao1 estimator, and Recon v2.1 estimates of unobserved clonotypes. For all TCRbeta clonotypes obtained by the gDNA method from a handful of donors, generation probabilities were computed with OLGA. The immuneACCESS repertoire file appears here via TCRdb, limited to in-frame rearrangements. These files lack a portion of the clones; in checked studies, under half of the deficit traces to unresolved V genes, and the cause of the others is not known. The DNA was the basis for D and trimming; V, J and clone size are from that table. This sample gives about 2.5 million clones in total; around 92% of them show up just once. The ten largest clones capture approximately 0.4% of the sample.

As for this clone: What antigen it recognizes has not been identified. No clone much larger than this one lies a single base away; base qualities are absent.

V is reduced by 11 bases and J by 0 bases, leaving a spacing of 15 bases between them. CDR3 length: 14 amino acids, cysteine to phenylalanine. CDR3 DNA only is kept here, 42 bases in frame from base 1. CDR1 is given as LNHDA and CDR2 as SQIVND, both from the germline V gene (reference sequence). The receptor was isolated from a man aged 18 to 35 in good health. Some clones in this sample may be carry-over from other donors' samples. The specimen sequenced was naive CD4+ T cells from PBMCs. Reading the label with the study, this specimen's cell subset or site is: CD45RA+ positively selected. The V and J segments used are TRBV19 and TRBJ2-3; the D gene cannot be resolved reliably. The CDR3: CACSSGTSTDTQYF. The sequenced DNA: TGTGCCTGCTCTTCAGGAACTAGCACAGATACGCAGTATTTT. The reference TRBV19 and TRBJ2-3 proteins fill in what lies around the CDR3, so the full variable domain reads DGGITQSPKYLFRKEGQNVTLSCEQNLNHDAMYWYRQDPGQGLRLIYYSQIVNDFQKGDIAEGYSVSREKKESFPLTVTSAQKNPTAFYLCACSSGTSTDTQYFGPGTRLTVL.